The 32 T cell receptor beta chains in this list originate from one sample, sequenced in a study of cytomegalovirus exposure and HLA in healthy donors. 13 Jbeta primers and 60 Vbeta primers were used for the PCR. Generated by immunoSEQ multiplex PCR, the TCRdb table keeps only in-frame clones and is missing some. Seen here are about 140,000 clones, 75% observed once, and the top ten hold approximately 11%. The sample was PBMCs. The source is a man aged 18 to 30 in good health and CMV-seropositive.

This clone was counted only a few times. The genes are TRBV28 and TRBJ2-7; TRBD1 matches 8 bases. The germline CDR1 and CDR2 sequences are MDHEN and SYDVKM. Trimming at V came to 5 bases and at J to 3 bases, leaving 6 bases not matched to a gene. The CDR3 has 14 residues. CDR3 nucleotides: TGTGCCAGCAGTACGCTTGGGACAGGCTACGAGCAGTACTTC. Its translation: CASSTLGTGYEQYF. The complete variable domain, with remaining parts taken from reference TRBV28 and TRBJ2-7, reads DVKVTQSSRYLVKRTGEKVFLECVQDMDHENMFWYRQDPGLGLRLIYFSYDVKMKEKGDIPEGYSVSREKKERFSLILESASTNQTSMYLCASSTLGTGYEQYFGPGTRLTVT.

This clone was seen a few times. V is TRBV7-8 and J is TRBJ2-3, with unresolved D. V lost 2 bases to trimming and J lost 2 bases, with 5 bases between them. CDR1 SGHVS and CDR2 FQNEAQ come from the germline V gene. This CDR3 is built from 13 residues. The CDR3 sequence is CASSLPHTDTQYF. The CDR3 DNA reads TGTGCCAGCAGCTTACCCCACACAGATACGCAGTATTTT.

The chain uses TRBV10-3 and TRBJ1-1; maybe TRBD1 (6 bases). V shed 4 bases and J shed 4 bases, with 19 bases lying between them. There are 16 residues in the CDR3. Germline V gives CDR1 ENHRY, CDR2 SYGVKD. CDR3 DNA: TGTGCCATCAGTGTTAGGCAGGGGCCAGGAGGCACTGAAGCTTTCTTT. Amino acid sequence: CAISVRQGPGGTEAFF.

The chain has TRBV30 and TRBJ2-1, with 9 nucleotides matching TRBD2. Per the germline V gene, CDR1 is GTSNPN and CDR2 is SVGIG (reference sequence). With 2 bases clipped from V and 2 bases from J, the junction kept 4 bases outside the gene matches. The CDR3 totals 15 residues. CDR3 nucleotides: TGTGCCTGGAGTCAGACTAGCGGTCCCTACAATGAGCAGTTCTTC. The encoded protein is CAWSQTSGPYNEQFF.

This chain's CDR3 is CASSYSPRATEAFF. In DNA form, the CDR3 reads TGTGCCAGCAGTTACTCCCCGCGGGCTACTGAAGCTTTCTTT. The chain joins TRBV6-5 to TRBJ1-1; D ambiguous. This CDR3 region has 14 residues. Looked up from germline, CDR1 is MNHEY and CDR2 is SVGAGI. The V end was cut by 0 bases, the J end by 5 bases, with 10 bases between.

The J gene is TRBJ2-2, the V gene TRBV2, with TRBD2 matching 11 bases. This CDR3 is 15 amino acids long. Germline V gives CDR1 SNHLY, CDR2 FYNNEI. With 7 bases clipped from V and 4 bases from J, the junction kept 5 bases outside the gene matches. In DNA form, the CDR3 reads TGTGCCAGCATCGGAACTAGCGGGGGCACCGGGGAGCTGTTTTTT. This sequence encodes CASIGTSGGTGELFF.

This clone appeared a few times. The rearrangement uses TRBV13 and TRBJ2-7; D is unclear. Per germline, CDR1 PRHDT and CDR2 FYEKMQ (reference sequence). V lost 4 bases, J lost 7 bases, and 11 bases lay in between. The CDR3 length is 12 residues. The CDR3 DNA is TGTGCCAGCAGCTCAGGCGGCGGAGAGCAGTACTTC. It yields the protein CASSSGGGEQYF.

The CDR3 DNA follows: TGTGCCATCAGTGAAGGGAGGGGGGACGAGCAGTACTTC. Its protein product is CAISEGRGDEQYF. V and J are TRBV10-3 and TRBJ2-7; D might be TRBD2 (7 bases). Germline V gene lookup returns CDR1 ENHRY and CDR2 SYGVKD. The CDR3 is made up of 13 amino acids. V lost 3 bases and J 5 bases, leaving 11 bases between the germline ends.

The chain couples TRBV5-1 to TRBJ2-3, with D possibly TRBD2 on 6 matching bases. The CDR3 is 14 amino acids. Per the germline V gene, CDR1 is SGHRS and CDR2 is YFSETQ. Trimming stripped 2 bases from V and 3 bases from J, with 10 bases between. This chain's CDR3 is CASSLGGRTDTQYF. The CDR3 nucleotides read TGCGCCAGCAGCTTAGGTGGGAGGACAGATACGCAGTATTTT. Full variable domain (missing parts from reference TRBV5-1 and TRBJ2-3): KAGVTQTPRYLIKTRGQQVTLSCSPISGHRSVSWYQQTPGQGLQFLFEYFSETQRNKGNFPGRFSGRQFSNSRSEMNVSTLELGDSALYLCASSLGGRTDTQYFGPGTRLTVL.

The chain carries TRBV19 and TRBJ1-1; maybe TRBD1 (5 bases). The CDR3 is 12 residues long. Germline V CDR1 and CDR2: LNHDA, SQIVND (reference sequence). V dropped 7 bases and J dropped 6 bases, with 12 bases sitting between them. CDR3 residues: CASNAGTAEAFF. The CDR3 nucleotides are TGTGCCAGTAACGCGGGGACCGCTGAAGCTTTCTTT.

The genes are TRBV19 and TRBJ2-1, with 10 nucleotides matching TRBD2. The V segment lost 5 bases and the J segment 7 bases; nucleotides outside the gene matches: 8. The CDR3 covers 15 residues. Germline-derived CDR1 and CDR2 are LNHDA and SQIVND (reference sequence). In DNA, the CDR3 is TGTGCCAGTAGTCAGTCTAGCGGGAGTTTGAATGAGCAGTTCTTC. This encodes CASSQSSGSLNEQFF.

V and J are TRBV5-1 and TRBJ2-3; 11 nucleotides match TRBD2. V shed 0 bases, J shed 1 base, and the junction held 10 bases outside the gene matches. Germline CDR1 and CDR2: SGHRS and YFSETQ. CDR3 length equals 19 residues. The CDR3 reads CASSLGLAGPQEGTDTQYF. The CDR3 DNA reads TGCGCCAGCAGCTTGGGACTAGCGGGACCCCAAGAGGGCACAGATACGCAGTATTTT.

The chain is built from TRBV7-9 and TRBJ2-7; TRBD1 matches at 8 bases. Germline CDR1 SEHNR, CDR2 FQNEAQ (reference sequence). J gave up 11 bases and V 5 bases, and 14 bases lay outside the gene matches. CDR3 size: 14 residues. CDR3 sequence: CASSRGNLGTGEYF. In nucleotides, the CDR3 is TGTGCCAGCAGCCGCGGTAACTTGGGGACAGGAGAGTACTTC.

The rearrangement links TRBV28 to TRBJ2-7; 8 positions match TRBD1. The CDR3 sequence is 14 residues long. Germline loops: CDR1 MDHEN, CDR2 SYDVKM. The ends lost 4 bases at V and 2 bases at J; junction bases unmatched: 4. This CDR3 is CASSSGTGTYEQYF. The CDR3 nucleotides read TGTGCCAGCAGTTCCGGGACAGGCACCTACGAGCAGTACTTC. The entire variable domain, with the rest obtained from reference TRBV28 and TRBJ2-7, is as follows: DVKVTQSSRYLVKRTGEKVFLECVQDMDHENMFWYRQDPGLGLRLIYFSYDVKMKEKGDIPEGYSVSREKKERFSLILESASTNQTSMYLCASSSGTGTYEQYFGPGTRLTVT.

This clone was picked up a small number of times. The V and J genes are TRBV5-5 and TRBJ1-2, with a weak D call TRBD1 (6 bases). The germline V gene has CDR1 SGHKS and CDR2 YYEKEE (reference sequence). The CDR3 is 14 residues long. Trimming took 3 bases from V and 6 from J, leaving 15 bases between them. CDR3 loop: CASSYRTAFNGYTF. Here the CDR3 DNA reads TGTGCCAGCAGCTATCGGACAGCATTCAATGGCTACACCTTC.

This chain joins TRBV10-2 and TRBJ2-3; D possibly corresponds to TRBD2 (5 bases). The CDR3 sequence is 14 residues long. CDR1 and CDR2 (germline): WSHSY, SAAADI. Trimming took 2 bases from V and 5 from J, leaving 11 bases between them. The CDR3 is CASSEPSGVDTQYF. The CDR3 DNA reads TGCGCCAGCAGTGAGCCCTCCGGGGTAGATACGCAGTATTTT.

In DNA, the CDR3 is TGTGCCAGCAGTGAAGTAAAGGGACTCGACGAGCAGTACTTC. Translated, it gives CASSEVKGLDEQYF. This chain uses TRBV6-1 with TRBJ2-7, with a possible D match to TRBD2 (6 bases). The CDR3 sequence is 14 residues long. The germline V and J ends were trimmed by 1 base and 5 bases, with 12 bases remaining between them. Germline CDR1 reads MNHNS; CDR2 reads SASEGT.

On this clone itself: Mismatch with germline at one junction end may stem from a read error. The CDR3, as DNA: TGTTCCAGCAGTAACATCGTAACAGGGGGTTCCTACGAGCAGTACTTC. Protein sequence: CSSSNIVTGGSYEQYF. The rearrangement links TRBV7-9 to TRBJ2-7; 8 bases align to TRBD1. The CDR3 loop spans 16 amino acids. Germline CDR1 and CDR2: SEHNR and FQNEAQ (reference sequence).

The rearrangement joins TRBV5-1 to TRBJ2-7; D is unresolved. This CDR3 region has 13 residues. The V end lost 2 bases, the J end lost 0 bases, and 6 bases lay between the germline ends. Looked up from germline, CDR1 is SGHRS and CDR2 is YFSETQ. The CDR3 DNA sequence: TGCGCCAGCAGCTTCGAGCGCTCCTACGAGCAGTACTTC. Its protein product is CASSFERSYEQYF.

A single count supports this clone. The chain joins TRBV7-6 to TRBJ1-6; D is possibly TRBD1 (5 bases). Between the trimmed V and J ends, which lost 5 bases and 11 bases, there was a span of 16 bases. The CDR3 is 14 residues long. From germline, CDR1 is SGHVS and CDR2 FNYEAQ. CDR3 sequence: CASSRDRDYTPLHF. Written as DNA, the CDR3 is TGTGCCAGCAGCCGAGATCGGGACTACACACCCCTCCACTTT.

The chain uses TRBV2 and TRBJ2-2, with a tentative D call TRBD2 (6 bases). The CDR3 length is 13 residues. Germline V gene lookup returns CDR1 SNHLY and CDR2 FYNNEI. With 6 bases removed from V and 9 bases from J, the gap between germline ends came to 14 bases. As DNA, the CDR3 is TGTGCCAGCAGACCTACTAGCATCCGGGAGCTGTTTTTT. This gives the protein CASRPTSIRELFF.

The rearrangement uses TRBV5-1 and TRBJ1-4, with TRBD1 as a possible D gene (6 bases). The CDR3 spans 14 residues. Germline-derived CDR1 and CDR2 are SGHRS and YFSETQ. Trimming took off 4 bases at V and 3 bases at J, with 10 bases between the two ends. The CDR3 DNA reads TGCGCCAGCAGCCGCGGGGGGCCTAATGAAAAACTGTTTTTT. It yields the protein CASSRGGPNEKLFF.

The chain recombines TRBV15 with TRBJ2-7, with D possibly being TRBD2 (6 bases). Germline V gene data show CDR1 as LNHNV and CDR2 as YYDKDF (reference sequence). The CDR3 length is 14 residues. Deletions cut 5 bases from V and 7 bases from J, with 18 bases between. The CDR3 reads CATSSRETSWEQYF. The CDR3 bases are TGTGCCACCAGCTCCCGAGAGACTAGTTGGGAGCAGTACTTC.

V usage is TRBV2 and J usage is TRBJ1-4, with TRBD1 matching 7 bases. Trimming at V came to 8 bases and at J to 5 bases, leaving 5 bases not matched to a gene. Germline lookup yields CDR1 SNHLY and CDR2 FYNNEI. The CDR3 contains 13 residues. The CDR3 region has the DNA TGTGCCAGCGAGACAGGGCCGAATGAAAAACTGTTTTTT. This codes for CASETGPNEKLFF.

The chain carries TRBV7-3 and TRBJ2-3; tentative D call: TRBD1 (5 bases). V was clipped by 3 bases and J by 5 bases, with 6 bases between them. There are 12 residues in the CDR3. Germline V gene sequence: CDR1 SGHTA, CDR2 FQGTGA. CDR3 DNA sequence: TGTGCCAGCAGCTTTCAGGGAGATACGCAGTATTTT. Protein product: CASSFQGDTQYF. The full variable domain, completed using reference TRBV7-3 and TRBJ2-3, is GAGVSQTPSNKVTEKGKYVELRCDPISGHTALYWYRQSLGQGPEFLIYFQGTGAADDSGLPNDRFFAVRPEGSVSTLKIQRTERGDSAVYLCASSFQGDTQYFGPGTRLTVL.

Only one count was recorded for this clone. The chain carries TRBV7-3 and TRBJ2-1; 7 bases align to TRBD2. This CDR3 region has 16 residues. Germline CDR1 SGHTA, CDR2 FQGTGA. Unmatched junction bases numbered 13, after V lost 2 bases and J lost 9 bases. Here the CDR3 DNA reads TGTGCCAGCAGCTTAGATTTGGCGGGAGCCCGGGGTGAGCAGTTCTTC. This gives the protein CASSLDLAGARGEQFF.

This rearrangement joins TRBV28 to TRBJ1-1, with a possible D match to TRBD1 (6 bases). The V end lost 5 bases, the J end lost 8 bases, and 9 bases lay between the germline ends. Germline V lookup: CDR1 MDHEN, CDR2 SYDVKM. The CDR3 totals 11 residues. The DNA for the CDR3 is TGTGCCAGCAGTGACAGGTGCGAAGCTTTCTTT. Translated, it gives CASSDRCEAFF.

CDR3 coding DNA: TGTGCCAGCTTCCTCAACACCGGGGAGCTGTTTTTT. Protein product: CASFLNTGELFF. V and J are TRBV7-6 and TRBJ2-2, with unresolved D. CDR3 length: 12 residues. Germline V gene sequence: CDR1 SGHVS, CDR2 FNYEAQ. V dropped 8 bases and J dropped 2 bases, with 6 bases sitting between them.

J is TRBJ2-7 and V is TRBV13; 9 bases agree with TRBD2. Germline CDR1 reads PRHDT; CDR2 reads FYEKMQ (reference sequence). The CDR3 has 16 amino acids. V lost 5 bases to trimming and J lost 2 bases; unmatched junction nucleotides: 10. This chain's CDR3 is CASSLTYLAGTYEQYF. CDR3 sequence (DNA): TGTGCCAGCAGCCTCACCTATCTAGCGGGGACCTACGAGCAGTACTTC.

The chain uses TRBV28 and TRBJ2-2, with D possibly matching TRBD2 (6 bases). The germline gives CDR1 MDHEN, CDR2 SYDVKM. V lost 3 bases, J lost 2 bases, and 13 bases lay in between. This CDR3 comprises 16 residues. This chain's CDR3 is CASSFGGALNTGELFF. CDR3 nucleotides: TGTGCCAGCAGTTTCGGAGGGGCGTTAAACACCGGGGAGCTGTTTTTT. The variable domain in full, completed from reference TRBV28 and TRBJ2-2, reads DVKVTQSSRYLVKRTGEKVFLECVQDMDHENMFWYRQDPGLGLRLIYFSYDVKMKEKGDIPEGYSVSREKKERFSLILESASTNQTSMYLCASSFGGALNTGELFFGEGSRLTVL.

The chain has TRBV11-1 and TRBJ2-3, with TRBD2 as a possible D gene (6 bases). V lost 5 bases and J 4 bases, leaving 16 bases between the germline ends. The CDR3 loop spans 15 amino acids. CDR1 is SGHAT, CDR2 FQDESV, per germline (reference sequence). CDR3 protein: CASSQAGVAADTQYF. Here the CDR3 DNA reads TGTGCCAGCAGCCAAGCCGGTGTAGCGGCAGATACGCAGTATTTT.

The genes are TRBV5-4 and TRBJ2-5; D possibly corresponds to TRBD2 (5 bases). Germline lookup yields CDR1 SGHNT and CDR2 YYREEE (reference sequence). Trimming took off 7 bases at V and 7 bases at J, with 14 bases between the two ends. This CDR3 is 12 amino acids long. CDR3 bases: TGTGCCAGCTCCTTGGGCGCGGGGACCCAGTACTTC. Its translation is CASSLGAGTQYF.